These T cell receptor beta chains were read from a single sample in a study of T cell changes during pregnancy in multiple sclerosis. Using immunoSEQ multiplex PCR, the repertoire was profiled, and TCRdb retains in-frame clones only, with some absent. Altogether around 92,000 clones are present, roughly 91% being singletons, with the ten largest covering 4.3%. The sample was peripheral blood, taken in the first trimester of pregnancy. Receptor source: a female donor with multiple sclerosis, enrolled in a pregnancy study. Both conserved end residues are part of each CDR3. The D gene is left open where the match is weak. Rows give clone size only sometimes, using once, few, many, or a class for an expanded clone.

TRBJ2-5,TRBD2,-,TRBV28,CASSLLTSGAETQYF,TGTGCCAGCAGTTTATTGACTAGCGGGGCAGAGACCCAGTACTTC
TRBJ1-4,-,-,TRBV6-5,CASSPRGGVDEKLFF,TGTGCCAGCAGTCCTCGGGGTGGGGTAGATGAAAAACTGTTTTTT
TRBJ1-1,-,-,TRBV5-4,CASSSKKGGQAFF,TGTGCCAGCAGCTCGAAGAAGGGAGGGCAAGCTTTCTTT
TRBJ1-1,-,-,TRBV10-2,CASSVTENTEAFF,TGCGCCAGCAGTGTAACAGAGAACACTGAAGCTTTCTTT
TRBJ1-5,TRBD1,-,TRBV7-8,CASSPTRTGGQPQHF,TGTGCCAGCAGCCCCACCCGCACAGGGGGTCAGCCCCAGCATTTT
TRBJ1-2,TRBD1,-,TRBV7-3,CASSLTGISGQGDVGYTF,TGTGCCAGCAGCTTAACAGGGATCTCGGGACAGGGGGACGTGGGCTACACCTTC
TRBJ1-5,-,-,TRBV19,CASSIGYERGSFSQPQHF,TGTGCCAGTAGTATCGGATATGAGCGGGGAAGCTTTTCTCAGCCCCAGCATTTT
TRBJ1-1,-,-,TRBV5-6,CASSGVNTEAFF,TGTGCCAGCAGCGGAGTGAACACTGAAGCTTTCTTT
TRBJ1-1,TRBD1,-,TRBV7-2,CASSLVAGTGLGTEAFF,TGTGCCAGCAGCTTAGTAGCCGGGACAGGGTTGGGCACTGAAGCTTTCTTT
TRBJ2-7,-,-,TRBV15,CATSRTSNEQYF,TGTGCCACCAGCAGGACTAGTAACGAGCAGTACTTC
TRBJ1-3,TRBD1,-,TRBV25-1,CASSDSQGAGNTIYF,TGTGCCAGCAGTGACTCACAGGGGGCTGGAAACACCATATATTTT
TRBJ1-1,-,few,TRBV27,CASSLQGLTEAFF,TGTGCCAGCAGTTTGCAGGGGCTCACTGAAGCTTTCTTT
TRBJ1-6,-,-,TRBV11-3,CASSFGSGSPLHF,TGTGCCAGCAGCTTTGGGTCGGGTTCACCCCTCCACTTT
TRBJ2-7,-,-,TRBV7-8,CASSYQGTGSYEQYF,TGTGCCAGCAGCTACCAAGGGACCGGGAGCTACGAGCAGTACTTC
TRBJ2-5,-,-,TRBV4-1,CASSQEGETQYF,TGCGCCAGCAGCCAGGAGGGGGAGACCCAGTACTTC
TRBJ1-5,-,-,TRBV2,CASSGDFQPQHF,TGTGCCAGCAGTGGAGACTTTCAGCCCCAGCATTTT
TRBJ2-3,-,-,TRBV7-9,CASSPAGINTDTQYF,TGTGCCAGCAGCCCCGCGGGGATAAACACAGATACGCAGTATTTT
TRBJ2-1,-,-,TRBV27,CASRITWGGEQFF,TGTGCCAGCAGAATCACCTGGGGGGGCGAGCAGTTCTTC
TRBJ2-7,TRBD1,-,TRBV5-1,CASSEDRQAYEQYF,TGCGCCAGCAGCGAGGACAGGCAGGCCTACGAGCAGTACTTC
TRBJ2-7,TRBD1,-,TRBV7-8,CASSSRITGTGGSYEQYF,TGTGCCAGCAGCTCGAGGATCACCGGGACAGGGGGATCCTACGAGCAGTACTTC
TRBJ2-7,-,-,TRBV7-7,CASSLGTPPDEQYF,TGTGCTAGCAGCTTAGGGACTCCCCCTGACGAGCAGTACTTC
TRBJ2-7,-,-,TRBV7-3,CASSLSGDYEQYF,TGTGCCAGCAGCTTATCGGGAGACTACGAGCAGTACTTC
TRBJ1-5,-,-,TRBV30,CAWSVASDQPQHF,TGTGCCTGGAGTGTTGCCTCGGATCAGCCCCAGCATTTT
TRBJ2-5,TRBD2,-,TRBV29-1,CSVDGSGGKETQYF,TGCAGCGTTGACGGTAGCGGGGGAAAAGAGACCCAGTACTTC
TRBJ1-1,-,-,TRBV9,CASSVVPLGSPFEAFF,TGTGCCAGCAGCGTAGTCCCTTTGGGCAGCCCCTTCGAAGCTTTCTTT
TRBJ2-7,TRBD1,-,TRBV6-1,CASSVGTVSQQYF,TGTGCCAGCAGTGTCGGGACAGTCTCTCAGCAGTACTTC
TRBJ2-7,-,-,TRBV6-1,CASSEVGAGIYEQYF,TGTGCCAGCAGTGAGGTAGGGGCAGGGATCTACGAGCAGTACTTC
TRBJ1-1,-,-,TRBV7-3,CASSLLGGNTEAFF,TGTGCCAGCAGCCTCCTCGGAGGTAACACTGAAGCTTTCTTT
TRBJ2-3,TRBD2,-,TRBV18,CASSILAGASQGDTQYF,TGTGCCAGCTCCATACTAGCGGGGGCCTCCCAGGGGGATACGCAGTATTTT
TRBJ1-3,-,-,TRBV5-6,CASSLIQAGNTIYF,TGTGCCAGCAGCTTGATACAGGCTGGAAACACCATATATTTT
TRBJ2-1,TRBD1,-,TRBV30,CASSGGAEQFF,TGTGCCTCTTCAGGGGGCGCGGAGCAGTTCTTC
TRBJ2-1,TRBD2,-,TRBV30,CAWSGTSGGNEQFF,TGTGCCTGGTCCGGGACTAGCGGGGGAAATGAGCAGTTCTTC
TRBJ2-3,TRBD2,-,TRBV7-8,CASSLGLAGGPTDTQYF,TGTGCCAGCAGCTTAGGGCTAGCGGGGGGACCCACAGATACGCAGTATTTT
TRBJ2-7,-,-,TRBV20-1,CSARQVYEQYF,TGCAGTGCTAGACAGGTCTACGAGCAGTACTTC
TRBJ1-6,-,once,TRBV7-2,CASSQPGISPLHF,TGTGCCAGCAGCCAACCGGGGATTTCACCCCTCCACTTT
TRBJ1-1,TRBD1,-,TRBV5-1,CASSSSRQGNTEAFF,TGCGCCAGCAGCTCGTCCCGACAGGGAAACACTGAAGCTTTCTTT
TRBJ1-1,-,-,TRBV5-4,CASSLELGGNTEAFF,TGTGCCAGCAGCTTGGAGTTGGGGGGAAACACTGAAGCTTTCTTT
TRBJ2-5,-,-,TRBV9,CASSAWIGTLQETQYF,TGTGCCAGCAGCGCCTGGATAGGGACTCTGCAAGAGACCCAGTACTTC
TRBJ2-1,TRBD2,once,TRBV11-2,CASSLSLAGPNEQFF,TGTGCCAGCAGCTTATCGCTAGCGGGGCCTAATGAGCAGTTCTTC
TRBJ1-1,TRBD1,-,TRBV9,CASSVATGTGAEAFF,TGTGCCAGCAGCGTAGCAACCGGGACAGGGGCTGAAGCTTTCTTT
TRBJ2-1,-,once,TRBV9,CASSVGRGNEQFF,TGTGCCAGCAGCGTAGGAAGGGGGAATGAGCAGTTCTTC
TRBJ1-2,-,once,TRBV5-6,CASSPTDRRDYGYTF,TGTGCCAGCAGCCCCACCGACAGACGGGACTATGGCTACACCTTC
TRBJ1-2,TRBD1,-,TRBV4-2,CASSPGQPDGYTF,TGTGCCAGCAGCCCGGGACAGCCAGATGGCTACACCTTC
TRBJ2-1,TRBD2,-,TRBV19,CASSSLRAGGPNEQFF,TGTGCCAGTAGTAGCCTGAGGGCGGGGGGGCCCAATGAGCAGTTCTTC
TRBJ1-4,-,-,TRBV7-8,CASSLPHPTGNEKLFF,TGTGCCAGCAGCTTACCCCACCCCACAGGGAACGAAAAACTGTTTTTT
TRBJ2-1,-,-,TRBV7-2,CASSLSSGDEQFF,TGTGCCAGCAGCTTAAGTTCAGGTGATGAGCAGTTCTTC
TRBJ1-2,-,-,TRBV9,CASSVVAGSNYGYTF,TGTGCCAGCAGCGTAGTAGCAGGGTCTAACTATGGCTACACCTTC
TRBJ2-1,-,-,TRBV11-1,CASSLGGQNEQFF,TGTGCCAGCAGCCTAGGGGGGCAGAATGAGCAGTTCTTC
TRBJ2-5,TRBD1,-,TRBV5-1,CASSLVGTVAETQYF,TGCGCCAGCAGCTTGGTCGGGACAGTCGCCGAGACCCAGTACTTC
TRBJ2-7,-,-,TRBV7-9,CASSLAQGFSYEQYF,TGTGCCAGCAGCTTAGCCCAGGGCTTCTCCTACGAGCAGTACTTC
TRBJ1-6,-,-,TRBV12-5,CASGLVLGGSSYNSPLHF,TGTGCTAGTGGTTTGGTACTTGGGGGGAGCTCCTATAATTCACCCCTCCACTTT
TRBJ1-2,-,-,TRBV5-1,CASSGGQNYGYTF,TGCGCCAGCAGCGGCGGACAGAACTATGGCTACACCTTC
TRBJ2-6,-,-,TRBV7-6,CASSFRTLTSGANVLTF,TGTGCCAGCAGCTTTCGGACTCTGACGTCTGGGGCCAACGTCCTGACTTTC
TRBJ1-4,-,-,TRBV2,CASSEWGGPTGNEKLFF,TGTGCCAGCAGTGAATGGGGTGGACCGACGGGAAATGAAAAACTGTTTTTT
TRBJ2-3,TRBD2,-,TRBV18,CASSPRLAGATDTQYF,TGTGCCAGCTCACCCCGCCTAGCGGGGGCCACAGATACGCAGTATTTT